Each of the 6 T cell receptor beta chains below was sequenced from the same sample in a study of regulatory T cells in long-lasting Graves disease. Time point meaning: newly diagnosed GD, antithyroid drugs for less than 3 months. RNA from PBMCs was the source of the TCR library. Construction of TCR beta libraries relied on iRepertoire HTBI primers and on Arm-PCR targeting CDR3 regions. TCRdb re-called the multiplex PCR reads through MiXCR, storing one row per CDR3 protein. Among some 600,000 distinct CDR3 sequences, about 16% were seen once, and the ten largest hold 9.5% to 15%. Separately, the same data were catalogued under a study of T cells in Graves' hyperthyroidism and ophthalmopathy.

The input for sequencing was peripheral blood mononuclear cells (PBMCs), taken at new diagnosis, from a patient treated with antithyroid drugs. These receptors all come from a man aged 18 to 29 with Graves disease.

The chain uses TRBV19 and TRBJ2-7; tentatively, D is TRBD2 (5 bases). With 7 bases removed from V and 2 bases from J, the gap between germline ends came to 15 bases. Germline V gives CDR1 LNHDA, CDR2 SQIVND (reference sequence). The CDR3 runs 14 residues. CDR3 amino acids: CASKPGSATYEQYF. The CDR3 DNA follows: TGTGCCAGTAAACCGGGATCAGCGACCTACGAGCAGTACTTC.

This clonotype was counted many times. The rearrangement links TRBV11-1 to TRBJ1-4, with 7 bases aligning to TRBD1. The J segment lost 8 bases and the V segment lost 4 bases, leaving 10 bases of the junction unmatched. Per germline, CDR1 SGHAT and CDR2 FQDESV (reference sequence). The CDR3 contains 15 residues. In nucleotides, the CDR3 is TGTGCCAGCAGCTCCTGGGACAGCCAGAGAGAAAAACTGTTTTTT. Protein sequence: CASSSWDSQREKLFF.

The chain combines TRBV20-1 with TRBJ2-1; D is unresolved. The CDR3 runs to 12 residues. Germline values: CDR1 DFQATT, CDR2 SNEGSKA (reference sequence). V gave up 3 bases and J gave up 6 bases, with 9 bases separating them. This CDR3 is CSASALVNEQFF. CDR3 nucleotides: TGCAGTGCTAGTGCACTGGTCAATGAGCAGTTCTTC.

This clonotype was counted only a few times. The V and J genes are TRBV20-1 and TRBJ1-4; TRBD1 agrees at 9 bases. Germline values: CDR1 DFQATT, CDR2 SNEGSKA (reference sequence). CDR3 length equals 13 residues. J was trimmed by 5 bases and V by 5 bases; bases with no gene match: 3. CDR3 sequence (DNA): TGCAGTGCTGCACAGGGGGCGAATGAAAAACTGTTTTTT. It specifies CSAAQGANEKLFF.

A remark on this clonotype: This sequence may be a read error, since a much larger clone differs from it by one base. The chain has TRBV30 and TRBJ1-4; D may be TRBD1 (5 bases). The germline V gene has CDR1 GTSNPN and CDR2 SVGIG (reference sequence). The CDR3 consists of 15 residues. Trimming pared 4 bases from V and 0 bases from J, leaving 12 bases between. In DNA, the CDR3 is TGTGCCTGGACCGAGGGGCAATCAACTAATGAAAAACTGTTTTTT. Residues: CAWTEGQSTNEKLFF. Drawing the rest from reference TRBV30 and TRBJ1-4, the complete variable domain is SQTIHQWPATLVQPVGSPLSLECTVEGTSNPNLYWYRQAAGRGLQLLFYSVGIGQISSEVPQNLSASRPQDRQFILSSKKLLLSDSGFYLCAWTEGQSTNEKLFFGSGTQLSVL.

The chain uses TRBV5-1 and TRBJ1-2; tentatively, D is TRBD1 (6 bases). The CDR3 runs 14 residues. Trimming took off 3 bases at V and 2 bases at J, with 11 bases between the two ends. Germline V gene lookup returns CDR1 SGHRS and CDR2 YFSETQ. The CDR3 here is CASSSRGHNYGYTF. CDR3 in DNA: TGCGCCAGCAGCTCGAGGGGACACAACTATGGCTACACCTTC.